The text below deals with one T cell receptor beta chain. The length of the CDR3 is 15 residues. V was clipped by 5 bases and J by 2 bases; unmatched bases: 6. The germline CDR1 and CDR2 sequences are SGHAT and FQDESV (reference sequence). This entry is derived from a study of blood T cell repertoires in COVID-19. Measured with immunoSEQ multiplex PCR; TCRdb has only the in-frame clones, and not every one. The profile covers under 95,000 clones, with under 85% appearing a single time and about 2% taken by the ten largest. Sample: peripheral blood. This TCR derives from a woman in her seventies with acute or convalescent COVID-19. The chain employs TRBV11-1 and TRBJ2-3, with TRBD1 matching 8 bases. Here the CDR3 reads CASSTMTGATDTQYF. DNA for the CDR3: TGTGCCAGCAGCACCATGACAGGGGCCACAGATACGCAGTATTTT.